A single sample gave rise to the 30 T cell receptor beta chains below, sequenced in a study of T cell responses to AZD1222 COVID-19 vaccine. Repertoires were generated with immunoSEQ multiplex PCR, while TCRdb's copy carries only in-frame clones and drops some. The data hold about 140,000 clones, with roughly 89% observed a single time. The sample here was peripheral blood, taken on day 0 of AZD1222 vaccination. All receptors come from an adult in good health.

The chain uses TRBV28 and TRBJ2-5; D possibly corresponds to TRBD2 (6 bases). The CDR3 totals 15 residues. Trimming stripped 4 bases from V and 4 bases from J, with 16 bases between. Germline values: CDR1 MDHEN, CDR2 SYDVKM. The CDR3 coding sequence is TGTGCCAGCAGTTCACGCGCGGGACCCCCAGAGACCCAGTACTTC. Its protein is CASSSRAGPPETQYF.

V gene TRBV28 combines with J gene TRBJ1-5; tentative D call: TRBD1 (5 bases). This CDR3 is 15 amino acids long. Germline V gene lookup returns CDR1 MDHEN and CDR2 SYDVKM. The V gene lost 7 bases and the J gene lost 8 bases, with 21 bases spanning the gap. The CDR3 region is CASTPGFMSGKPQHF. In nucleotides, the CDR3 is TGTGCCAGCACCCCCGGGTTTATGTCAGGGAAGCCCCAGCATTTT.

Worth noting for this clone: The same CDR3 can be traced to other DNA sequences in this sample. The chain is built from TRBV19 and TRBJ2-1, with D perhaps TRBD1 (6 bases). V was cut by 4 bases and J by 0 bases, with 10 bases left in between. The CDR3 runs 15 residues. Germline-derived CDR1 and CDR2 are LNHDA and SQIVND (reference sequence). The CDR3 region is CASSTGQSSYNEQFF. CDR3 bases: TGTGCCAGTAGTACTGGACAGAGCTCCTACAATGAGCAGTTCTTC.

V gene TRBV27 combines with J gene TRBJ1-1; TRBD1 matches 8 bases. The CDR3 length is 15 residues. Germline loops: CDR1 MNHEY, CDR2 SMNVEV (reference sequence). The V segment lost 5 bases and the J segment 4 bases; nucleotides outside the gene matches: 9. CDR3: CASSPPDRAGTEAFF. For the CDR3, the DNA is TGTGCCAGCAGTCCCCCGGACAGGGCGGGCACTGAAGCTTTCTTT.

The gene calls are TRBV5-1 and TRBJ1-6; TRBD1 matches 10 bases. With 4 bases clipped from V and 7 bases from J, the junction kept 5 bases outside the gene matches. The CDR3 is made up of 15 amino acids. The germline CDR1 and CDR2 sequences are SGHRS and YFSETQ. DNA for the CDR3: TGCGCCAGCAGCCCGGAGGGACAGGGGAATTCACCCCTCCACTTT. Amino acid sequence: CASSPEGQGNSPLHF.

V usage is TRBV27 and J usage is TRBJ1-4; a weak D match, TRBD1 (5 bases). The V gene lost 1 base and the J gene lost 0 bases, with 15 bases spanning the gap. The germline V gene encodes CDR1 MNHEY and CDR2 SMNVEV (reference sequence). The CDR3 has 18 amino acids. As DNA, the CDR3 is TGTGCCAGCAGTTTATTCGGCCAGGGAGTAGCAACTAATGAAAAACTGTTTTTT. This codes for CASSLFGQGVATNEKLFF.

The rearrangement uses TRBV3-1 (or the pseudogene TRBV3-2) and TRBJ1-2; D not resolved. The V gene lost 1 base and the J gene lost 7 bases, with 19 bases spanning the gap. The CDR3 extends over 16 amino acids. The V gene's germline CDR1 is LGHDT and CDR2 YNNKEL (reference sequence). The CDR3 spells CASSQVLFSQLGGYTF. Written as DNA, the CDR3 is TGTGCCAGCAGCCAAGTATTGTTCAGCCAACTGGGTGGCTACACCTTC.

This chain links TRBV28 with TRBJ2-3; 9 bases line up with TRBD1. V gave up 8 bases and J gave up 0 bases; unmatched junction bases: 3. CDR3 size: 14 residues. Germline values: CDR1 MDHEN, CDR2 SYDVKM. The CDR3 loop is CASSGTGSTDTQYF. The CDR3 nucleotides are TGTGCCAGCTCCGGGACAGGGAGCACAGATACGCAGTATTTT.

The chain is built from TRBV6-5 and TRBJ2-1, with 8 positions matching TRBD2. The CDR3 runs to 15 residues. The trim removed 4 bases at V and 7 bases at J, leaving 9 bases unmatched. From germline, CDR1 is MNHEY and CDR2 SVGAGI. CDR3 sequence reads: CASSLMSGSVNEQFF. CDR3 coding DNA: TGTGCCAGCAGTTTAATGAGCGGGAGTGTGAATGAGCAGTTCTTC.

The chain is built from TRBV19 and TRBJ1-2, with TRBD1 matching 7 bases. The CDR3 consists of 14 residues. Germline loops: CDR1 LNHDA, CDR2 SQIVND (reference sequence). V dropped 5 bases and J dropped 5; count of bases not matched to a gene: 8. This CDR3 reads CASSPSTGVYGYTF. For the CDR3, the DNA is TGTGCCAGTAGTCCCTCAACAGGGGTATATGGCTACACCTTC.

This rearrangement joins TRBV7-2 to TRBJ1-1; perhaps TRBD1 as D (5 bases). Germline V gene lookup returns CDR1 SGHTA and CDR2 FQGNSA. Trimming pared 5 bases from V and 1 base from J, leaving 11 bases between. CDR3 length: 14 residues. The CDR3 here is CASSKGRENTEAFF. As DNA, the CDR3 is TGTGCCAGCAGCAAGGGACGGGAGAACACTGAAGCTTTCTTT. Full variable domain (outside the CDR3, taken from reference TRBV7-2 and TRBJ1-1): GAGVSQSPSNKVTEKGKDVELRCDPISGHTALYWYRQSLGQGLEFLIYFQGNSAPDKSGLPSDRFSAERTGGSVSTLTIQRTQQEDSAVYLCASSKGRENTEAFFGQGTRLTVV.

The CDR3 reads CASSASTGTGNSPLHF. CDR3 coding DNA: TGTGCCAGCAGTGCCTCGACCGGGACAGGGAATTCACCCCTCCACTTT. The J gene is TRBJ1-6, the V gene TRBV6-1, with 9 bases matching TRBD1. The V and J ends lost 4 bases and 7 bases, in that order; junction bases with no gene match: 8. CDR1 and CDR2 from the germline V gene are MNHNS and SASEGT. The CDR3 is 16 amino acids.

The chain is built from TRBV9 and TRBJ1-2; D perhaps matches TRBD1 (6 bases). Per the germline V gene, CDR1 is SGDLS and CDR2 is YYNGEE. Trimming pared 0 bases from V and 4 bases from J, leaving 10 bases between. There are 14 residues in the CDR3. CDR3 region: CASSVGRGGYGYTF. The CDR3 DNA is TGTGCCAGCAGCGTAGGTAGAGGGGGCTATGGCTACACCTTC.

The chain recombines TRBV27 with TRBJ2-6; weak D call: TRBD1 (9 bases). The V gene's germline CDR1 is MNHEY and CDR2 SMNVEV (reference sequence). The V gene lost 7 bases and the J gene lost 6 bases, with 25 bases spanning the gap. The CDR3 runs to 18 residues. The CDR3 is CASTGGDRVGIEANVLTF. The CDR3 nucleotides are TGTGCCAGCACCGGGGGGGACAGGGTCGGAATCGAGGCCAACGTCCTGACTTTC.

The genes are TRBV28 and TRBJ1-1, with D unresolved. The CDR3 spans 12 residues. Per germline, CDR1 MDHEN and CDR2 SYDVKM. The germline V and J ends were trimmed by 7 bases and 0 bases, with 6 bases remaining between them. The CDR3 reads CASKSVNTEAFF. The CDR3 DNA sequence: TGTGCCAGCAAGAGCGTGAACACTGAAGCTTTCTTT.

The chain combines TRBV5-1 with TRBJ2-3, with D perhaps TRBD1 (5 bases). Per the germline V gene, CDR1 is SGHRS and CDR2 is YFSETQ. Trimming stripped 0 bases from V and 3 bases from J, with 5 bases between. The CDR3 contains 13 residues. This CDR3 reads CASSLAGTDTQYF. CDR3 sequence (DNA): TGCGCCAGCAGCTTGGCAGGGACAGATACGCAGTATTTT.

V is TRBV6-5 and J is TRBJ1-1; a weak D match, TRBD1 (6 bases). The germline V gene has CDR1 MNHEY and CDR2 SVGAGI. V lost 0 bases to trimming and J lost 5 bases, with 7 bases between them. CDR3 length: 13 amino acids. CDR3 amino acids: CASSYSGGTEAFF. In nucleotides, the CDR3 is TGTGCCAGCAGTTACTCAGGGGGTACTGAAGCTTTCTTT.

The chain is built from TRBV4-1 and TRBJ2-4; D remains ambiguous. Germline V gene data show CDR1 as MGHRA and CDR2 as YSYEKL. Trimming cost V 2 bases and J 0 bases, with 11 bases left between them. The CDR3 sequence is 16 residues long. The chain's CDR3 is CASSQRALLAKNIQYF. The DNA for the CDR3 is TGCGCCAGCAGCCAACGGGCCTTACTAGCCAAAAACATTCAGTACTTC.

The genes are TRBV27 and TRBJ2-7; TRBD1 agrees at 9 bases. CDR3 length: 14 residues. V trimming: 6 bases; J trimming: 2 bases; junction bases outside the gene matches: 5. Germline V gives CDR1 MNHEY, CDR2 SMNVEV (reference sequence). CDR3 in amino acids: CASRAGQGAYEQYF. The DNA for the CDR3 is TGTGCCAGCAGGGCGGGACAGGGAGCCTACGAGCAGTACTTC.

This chain joins TRBV6-4 and TRBJ2-7, with 7 bases identical to TRBD1. V dropped 7 bases and J dropped 3; count of bases not matched to a gene: 6. Per germline, CDR1 MRHNA and CDR2 SNTAGT. This CDR3 contains 13 residues. The CDR3 DNA is TGTGCCAGCAACGGGACAGTGAGCTACGAGCAGTACTTC. This sequence encodes CASNGTVSYEQYF.

The chain joins TRBV27 to TRBJ1-4; 7 bases agree with TRBD1. The CDR3 runs to 16 residues. With V trimmed by 2 bases and J by 4 bases, 7 bases remained unmatched. CDR1 is MNHEY and CDR2 is SMNVEV in the germline V gene (reference sequence). The CDR3 nucleotides read TGTGCCAGCAGTTTAGTAGGGGGCGGTAATAATGAAAAACTGTTTTTT. It codes for CASSLVGGGNNEKLFF.

The CDR3 DNA reads as TGTGCCAGCAGCCAAGGCTTTTCGGCAGCGCCGAACACCATATATTTT. Translation: CASSQGFSAAPNTIYF. V is TRBV4-2 and J is TRBJ1-3, with D unclear. V was clipped by 1 base and J by 7 bases, with 17 bases between them. The CDR3 is 16 residues long. Germline lookup yields CDR1 LGHNA and CDR2 YNFKEQ.

The chain combines TRBV25-1 with TRBJ2-5; D possibly corresponds to TRBD1 (5 bases). This CDR3 has 13 residues. Germline V gives CDR1 MGHDK, CDR2 SYGVNS. V was clipped by 3 bases and J by 5 bases, with 10 bases between them. The CDR3 sequence: CASSDGALETQYF. In DNA form, the CDR3 reads TGTGCCAGCAGTGATGGGGCGTTGGAGACCCAGTACTTC. Variable domain in full (rest from reference TRBV25-1 and TRBJ2-5): EADIYQTPRYLVIGTGKKITLECSQTMGHDKMYWYQQDPGMELHLIHYSYGVNSTEKGDLSSESTVSRIRTEHFPLTLESARPSHTSQYLCASSDGALETQYFGPGTRLLVL.

The rearrangement uses TRBV7-8 and TRBJ2-1; TRBD2 agrees at 10 bases. Germline V gene lookup returns CDR1 SGHVS and CDR2 FQNEAQ. After removal of 1 base from V and 10 bases from J, the junction contained 10 bases not matched to a gene. This CDR3 comprises 16 residues. CDR3 DNA sequence: TGTGCCAGCAGCTTAGGATGGTCTAGCGGGAGCCTAGAGCAGTTCTTC. Residues: CASSLGWSSGSLEQFF. Full variable domain (outside the CDR3, taken from reference TRBV7-8 and TRBJ2-1): GAGVSQSPRYKVAKRGQDVALRCDPISGHVSLFWYQQALGQGPEFLTYFQNEAQLDKSGLPSDRFFAERPEGSVSTLKIQRTQQEDSAVYLCASSLGWSSGSLEQFFGPGTRLTVL.

V usage is TRBV28 and J usage is TRBJ1-2, with unresolved D. Germline V CDR1 and CDR2: MDHEN, SYDVKM. The V end lost 5 bases, the J end lost 7 bases, and 11 bases lay between the germline ends. The length of the CDR3 is 12 residues. The CDR3 DNA follows: TGTGCCAGCAGTAGGACGACATCTGGCTACACCTTC. Protein sequence: CASSRTTSGYTF.

V and J are TRBV3-1 (or the pseudogene TRBV3-2) and TRBJ2-7, with 10 bases fitting TRBD1. Germline-derived CDR1 and CDR2 are LGHDT and YNNKEL (reference sequence). Trimming removed 2 bases from V and 4 bases from J; junction bases left unmatched: 8. The CDR3 sequence is 16 residues long. This CDR3 reads CASSQQRDRGLYEQYF. In DNA, the CDR3 is TGTGCCAGCAGCCAACAACGGGACAGGGGTCTTTACGAGCAGTACTTC.

V is TRBV2 and J is TRBJ2-7; 10 bases line up with TRBD1. From germline, CDR1 is SNHLY and CDR2 FYNNEI. This CDR3 comprises 13 residues. Trimming cost V 7 bases and J 2 bases; bases outside gene matches: 2. The CDR3 reads CASMGQGPYEQYF. The CDR3 region has the DNA TGTGCCAGCATGGGACAGGGGCCCTACGAGCAGTACTTC.

This clone was observed a single time. The rearrangement uses TRBV7-2 and TRBJ2-1, with 7 bases identical to TRBD2. This CDR3 comprises 16 residues. After removal of 5 bases from V and 3 bases from J, the junction contained 10 bases not matched to a gene. Germline lookup yields CDR1 SGHTA and CDR2 FQGNSA. The CDR3 region is CASSQPGASGYNEQFF. Written as DNA, the CDR3 is TGTGCCAGCAGCCAACCCGGGGCTAGCGGCTACAATGAGCAGTTCTTC.

The chain employs TRBV28 and TRBJ2-2; 7 nucleotides match TRBD1. The CDR3 loop spans 15 amino acids. V lost 6 bases, J lost 9 bases, and 13 bases stayed unmatched. Germline V gene data show CDR1 as MDHEN and CDR2 as SYDVKM. The CDR3 sequence: CASSRGQARDRELFF. The CDR3, as DNA: TGTGCCAGCAGCCGAGGACAGGCCCGAGACCGGGAGCTGTTTTTT.

V usage is TRBV7-2 and J usage is TRBJ2-7; 8 bases line up with TRBD1. CDR1 and CDR2 (germline): SGHTA, FQGNSA. J gave up 4 bases and V 5 bases, and 7 bases lay outside the gene matches. The CDR3 length is 14 residues. CDR3 residues: CASSPDRGVYEQYF. The CDR3 region has the DNA TGTGCCAGCAGCCCCGACAGGGGAGTATACGAGCAGTACTTC. The full variable domain, in which reference TRBV7-2 and TRBJ2-7 provide the parts outside the CDR3, is GAGVSQSPSNKVTEKGKDVELRCDPISGHTALYWYRQSLGQGLEFLIYFQGNSAPDKSGLPSDRFSAERTGGSVSTLTIQRTQQEDSAVYLCASSPDRGVYEQYFGPGTRLTVT.